The subject of this entry is one T cell receptor beta chain. This clonotype was seen many times. The antigen it recognizes is unknown. Qualities for individual bases were not recorded, and no much larger clone is one base off. Its CDR3 holds 16 amino acids, cysteine through phenylalanine. Just CDR3 DNA is preserved here, 48 bases in frame from base 1. From V the trimming removes 3 bases and from J it removes 4 bases, while the gene matches leave 8 bases of the junction unaccounted for. Taken from the germline V gene, the CDR1 and CDR2 loops are LGHNA and YNFKEQ. No patient had a history of other malignancies or prior chemotherapy or radiotherapy, and all had node-negative disease on CT and PET/CT. At each of two time points, approximately 6.6 milliliters of peripheral venous blood were collected in EDTA tubes. PBMCs were isolated by Ficoll-Paque Plus density-gradient centrifugation. Right after collection, samples were kept at -80 degrees C until analysis.

The TCR beta CDR3 region was amplified from genomic DNA by two rounds of multiplex PCR. In the first PCR round, primers specific to each TRBV and TRBJ gene were used, and the primer sequences were filed in Chinese patent CN105087789A. Universal primers were used in the second round of PCR. The Roche High Pure PCR Template Preparation Kit was used to extract genomic DNA from frozen PBMCs. Paired-end sequencing with 151 bp reads was performed on the libraries using an Illumina HiSeq 3000. The study's processing was this. Raw reads lacking the multiplex PCR primer sequences were removed with CutAdapt. PEAR was used to merge high-quality paired reads into contigs. TRB V, D and J gene segments were assigned to each contig with MiXCR by alignment to reference sequences. CDR3 sequences were clustered by base quality and sequence similarity to remove sequencing errors. Diversity was measured as Shannon entropy normalized by the natural log of productive TCR sequence number. To get clonality, Shannon entropy was divided by the natural log of the number of unique clonotypes, and that result was subtracted from one. The Youden index of ROC curves was used to select progression-free survival cut-offs for repertoire metrics, and analyses were performed in R 3.5.3. The public reads were reprocessed in TCRdb via fastp at Q25 and MiXCR, keeping in-frame beta chains. Rows are unified per CDR3 protein, each entry keeping the most common DNA and genes. TCRdb's processing, not the authors', yielded these V and J calls. The sample includes about 16,000 distinct CDR3 sequences, with more than 25% observed a single time. The ten largest clones capture approximately 23% of the sample.

This entry belongs to a study of prognosis after radiotherapy for stage I lung cancer (dated by TCRdb to 2020 to 2022). At the level of the whole study: Between early 2018 and early 2019, fewer than 20 patients with stage I NSCLC were enrolled in Nanjing, China. The study included more than twelve patients with newly diagnosed primary stage I lung tumors and 4 to 6 with oligometastatic NSCLC after surgical resection of the primary tumor. The cohort was made up of around 14 men and a handful of women, with a median age of around 70 years and an age range of about 53 to 95 years. Every patient was deemed medically inoperable, more than ten because of comorbidities and roughly 7 because they refused surgery. Using image-guided IMRT or VMAT, SBRT was delivered in 3 to 5 fractions at a biologically effective dose of at least 100 Gy. Tumor histology was squamous cell carcinoma in more than 5 patients and adenocarcinoma in twelve. Four of the 19 patients developed distant metastases after SBRT, at a median of around seven months; the other 15 showed no significant progression. Peripheral blood TCR beta repertoires were profiled in stage I NSCLC patients before and after stereotactic body radiotherapy, and the study then linked these repertoires to distant failure. In every patient, SBRT was given without any concurrent therapy. A total of roughly 38 blood samples from around 19 patients were sequenced, with one sample obtained before and one obtained after SBRT for each patient.

Summary of the overall study and its limitations: TRBV and TRBJ usage frequencies reportedly differed by metastasis status, in two V genes at baseline and in nine V and two J genes after SBRT. All reported P values were unadjusted for multiple comparisons. Whether the expanded TCR clones were tumor-specific was not determined. Post-SBRT Shannon entropy and its change from baseline were lower in patients who developed distant metastases; baseline Shannon entropy was not associated with metastases. After SBRT, the number of unique TCR clones decreased (median roughly 10,000 before versus 6,861 after; Wilcoxon paired P=0.011). Limitations of the study included a small cohort and short follow-up, and the study findings need independent validation.

The V and J genes are TRBV4-2 and TRBJ2-1; 8 central nucleotides agree with TRBD2. The sequences come from PBMCs, collected before or after stereotactic body radiation therapy (not recorded which). The origin of this receptor is a donor over 45 with non-small cell lung cancer. The CDR3 reads CASSQPGLGGYNEQFF. The DNA reads as follows: TGTGCCAGCAGCCAGCCGGGACTAGGGGGGTACAATGAGCAGTTCTTC.